The 2 T cell receptor beta chains below were found in one sample sequenced in a study of regulatory T cells in long-lasting Graves disease. Time point here: persistent/refractory GD, antithyroid drugs over 5 years with positive TRAb. TCR sequences were obtained from RNA taken from PBMCs. Through Arm-PCR of CDR3 regions and iRepertoire HTBI primers, TCR beta libraries were built. TCRdb ran MiXCR on the multiplex PCR reads and lists one entry per CDR3 protein. Among around 430,000 distinct CDR3 sequences listed, around a fifth were seen once. Sample: peripheral blood mononuclear cells (PBMCs), taken when the disease was refractory, from a patient treated with antithyroid drugs. The receptors derive from a female donor with Graves disease.

The rearrangement links TRBV11-2 to TRBJ1-3; TRBD1 is a possible D gene (5 bases). The CDR3 covers 12 residues. V dropped 1 base and J dropped 8 bases, with 6 bases sitting between them. Germline values: CDR1 SGHAT, CDR2 FQNNGV. CDR3 protein: CASSLAGDTIYF. CDR3 DNA: TGTGCCAGCAGCTTAGCGGGGGACACCATATATTTT.

There are many counts of this clonotype. This chain links TRBV7-2 with TRBJ1-1; 10 bases fit TRBD1. This CDR3 is built from 12 residues. With V trimmed by 6 bases and J by 10 bases, 5 bases remained unmatched. From germline, CDR1 is SGHTA and CDR2 FQGNSA. The CDR3 loop is CASRLGQGRAFF. For the CDR3, the DNA is TGTGCCAGCAGATTGGGACAGGGGAGAGCTTTCTTT.